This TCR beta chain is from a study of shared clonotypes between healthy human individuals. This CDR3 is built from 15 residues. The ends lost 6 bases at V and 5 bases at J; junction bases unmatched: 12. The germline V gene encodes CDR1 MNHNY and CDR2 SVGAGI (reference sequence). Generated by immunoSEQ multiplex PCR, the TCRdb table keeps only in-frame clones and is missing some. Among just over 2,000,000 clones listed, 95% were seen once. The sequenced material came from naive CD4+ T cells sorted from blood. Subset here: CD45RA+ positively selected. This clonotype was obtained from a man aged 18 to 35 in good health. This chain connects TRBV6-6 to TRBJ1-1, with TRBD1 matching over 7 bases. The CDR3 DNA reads TGTGCCAGCAGGCCTCGGCAGGGGGAGAAGACTGAAGCTTTCTTT. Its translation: CASRPRQGEKTEAFF.